These 19 T cell receptor beta chains came from one sample sequenced in a study of regulatory T cells in long-lasting Graves disease. TCR beta libraries were built with iRepertoire HTBI primers and Arm-PCR of CDR3 regions. TCRdb re-called the multiplex PCR reads through MiXCR, storing one row per CDR3 protein. Of a few hundred thousand distinct CDR3 sequences in the sample, approximately 22% were seen once. Time point described: persistent/refractory GD, antithyroid drugs over 5 years with positive TRAb. PBMC RNA was the source of the TCR library. Source: peripheral blood mononuclear cells (PBMCs), taken when the disease was refractory, from a patient treated with antithyroid drugs. These receptors were obtained from a female donor with Graves disease.

This clonotype appeared many times. The gene calls are TRBV6-5 and TRBJ1-6; D gene unclear. Germline lookup yields CDR1 MNHEY and CDR2 SVGAGI. This CDR3 comprises 15 residues. The germline V and J ends were trimmed by 2 bases and 9 bases, with 14 bases remaining between them. The CDR3: CASSYSVGVASPLHF. The CDR3 DNA is TGTGCCAGCAGTTACAGCGTAGGAGTCGCTTCACCCCTCCACTTT.

This chain links TRBV5-6 with TRBJ2-7; no definite D call. The CDR3 covers 13 residues. Trimming removed 4 bases from V and 1 base from J, with 9 bases in between. Germline assignment: CDR1 SGHDT and CDR2 YYEEEE. The CDR3 region is CASSRPQSYEQYF. The CDR3 DNA reads TGTGCCAGCAGCCGCCCGCAGTCCTACGAGCAGTACTTC.

This clonotype has a handful of counts. The chain combines TRBV13 with TRBJ2-7; D unclear. CDR1 is PRHDT, CDR2 FYEKMQ, per germline (reference sequence). This CDR3 is 12 amino acids long. V was cut by 2 bases and J by 5 bases, with 7 bases left in between. CDR3 DNA sequence: TGTGCCAGCAGCTTACATCCGGACGAGCAGTACTTC. Translation gives CASSLHPDEQYF.

This clonotype has only a few counts. The J gene is TRBJ1-6, the V gene TRBV24-1; 9 bases match TRBD1. The ends lost 6 bases at V and 2 bases at J; junction bases unmatched: 13. There are 19 residues in the CDR3. CDR1 is KGHDR, CDR2 SFDVKD, per germline. The CDR3 loop is CATSHIQGAWCAYNSPLHF. The CDR3 coding sequence is TGTGCCACCAGTCACATACAGGGGGCCTGGTGCGCCTATAATTCACCCCTCCACTTT.

This clonotype was detected ten times or more. The V and J genes are TRBV28 and TRBJ2-2, with D possibly TRBD1 on 6 matching bases. Between the trimmed V and J ends, which lost 5 bases and 0 bases, there was a span of 19 bases. The CDR3 has 18 amino acids. Looked up from germline, CDR1 is MDHEN and CDR2 is SYDVKM. The DNA for the CDR3 is TGTGCCAGCAGTCCTCGTCGGTATGACAGGACGAACACCGGGGAGCTGTTTTTT. Translated: CASSPRRYDRTNTGELFF.

In this sample, this clonotype turned up a few times. This chain joins TRBV28 and TRBJ2-1; D is undetermined. The V and J ends lost 7 bases and 0 bases respectively, with 10 bases between them. The CDR3 length is 14 residues. In germline, CDR1 is MDHEN, CDR2 SYDVKM. CDR3 sequence (DNA): TGTGCCAGCATTTCCCACAGCTCCTACAATGAGCAGTTCTTC. It yields the protein CASISHSSYNEQFF.

There are a few counts of this clonotype. The chain has TRBV4-3 and TRBJ1-1; D is unresolved. CDR1 LGHNA and CDR2 YSLEER come from the germline V gene. The length of the CDR3 is 14 residues. V was clipped by 0 bases and J by 0 bases, with 5 bases between them. This CDR3 reads CASSQDLLNTEAFF. CDR3 in DNA: TGCGCCAGCAGCCAAGATCTGTTGAACACTGAAGCTTTCTTT.

The chain joins TRBV15 to TRBJ1-5, with 7 bases fitting TRBD1. Looked up from germline, CDR1 is LNHNV and CDR2 is YYDKDF (reference sequence). The CDR3 loop spans 17 amino acids. The trim removed 0 bases at V and 7 bases at J, leaving 12 bases unmatched. This CDR3 is CATSRDQGEWARQPQHF. DNA for the CDR3: TGTGCCACCAGCAGAGATCAGGGGGAGTGGGCCAGGCAGCCCCAGCATTTT.

This clonotype is a singleton in its sample. This chain joins TRBV9 and TRBJ2-2; the match to TRBD2 covers 14 bases. Germline V gene sequence: CDR1 SGDLS, CDR2 YYNGEE. The V gene end was trimmed by 3 bases and the J gene end by 3 bases; junction bases not matched to a gene: 7. There are 18 residues in the CDR3. The CDR3 region has the DNA TGTGCCAGCAGCGCAGAGGGACTAGCGGGGGAGTACACCGGGGAGCTGTTTTTT. Amino acids: CASSAEGLAGEYTGELFF.

This clonotype has at least ten counts. The genes are TRBV28 and TRBJ1-1; D not certain. The CDR3 has 16 amino acids. Deletions cut 5 bases from V and 0 bases from J, with 16 bases between. Per the germline V gene, CDR1 is MDHEN and CDR2 is SYDVKM. CDR3 bases: TGTGCCAGCAGTCCCTACCCGACCGTAATGAACACTGAAGCTTTCTTT. Its protein is CASSPYPTVMNTEAFF.

This clonotype was found a few times. This sequence joins TRBV11-1 and TRBJ2-1; no clear D. CDR1 is SGHAT and CDR2 is FQDESV in the germline V gene (reference sequence). The V gene lost 4 bases and the J gene lost 7 bases, with 17 bases spanning the gap. There are 15 residues in the CDR3. CDR3 in DNA: TGTGCCAGCAGCTCGTCGGCGGATGTTAATAATGAGCAGTTCTTC. Translating gives CASSSSADVNNEQFF.

Worth noting for this clonotype: A read error may account for a junction end that differs from germline. This chain links TRBV11-2 with TRBJ1-2, with D tentatively TRBD1 (6 bases). The CDR3 length is 15 residues. The germline V gene encodes CDR1 SGHAT and CDR2 FQNNGV. CDR3 amino acids: CAGSLDSQGNYGYTF. Here the CDR3 DNA reads TGTGCCGGCAGCTTAGATTCGCAGGGGAACTATGGCTACACCTTC.

This chain joins TRBV5-1 and TRBJ2-1; D may be TRBD1 (6 bases). The V end lost 0 bases, the J end lost 2 bases, and 9 bases lay between the germline ends. Germline V gives CDR1 SGHRS, CDR2 YFSETQ. CDR3 length equals 15 residues. The CDR3 DNA follows: TGCGCCAGCAGCTTGGCTGGGGACACCTACAATGAGCAGTTCTTC. The encoded protein is CASSLAGDTYNEQFF.

CDR3 bases: TGCAGTGCCACCGGGACTTCGACCTACGAGCAGTACTTC. Protein sequence: CSATGTSTYEQYF. The genes are TRBV20-1 and TRBJ2-7; D possibly corresponds to TRBD2 (6 bases). From germline, CDR1 is DFQATT and CDR2 SNEGSKA (reference sequence). This CDR3 region has 13 residues. V dropped 6 bases and J dropped 2 bases, with 14 bases sitting between them.

The V gene is TRBV28, the J gene TRBJ2-1; 9 nucleotides align to TRBD2. The germline gives CDR1 MDHEN, CDR2 SYDVKM. The CDR3 is 23 amino acids. V lost 6 bases and J lost 0; bases outside the gene matches: 27. The CDR3 coding sequence is TGTGCCAGCAGGTCGGAAGGACTAGCGTTGAGCGTGAGGGTTGGTAGCTCCTACAATGAGCAGTTCTTC. As protein: CASRSEGLALSVRVGSSYNEQFF. Drawing the rest from reference TRBV28 and TRBJ2-1, the complete variable domain is DVKVTQSSRYLVKRTGEKVFLECVQDMDHENMFWYRQDPGLGLRLIYFSYDVKMKEKGDIPEGYSVSREKKERFSLILESASTNQTSMYLCASRSEGLALSVRVGSSYNEQFFGPGTRLTVL.

CDR3 loop: CASSLVAPGEQFF. DNA for the CDR3: TGTGCCAGCAGCTTAGTGGCCCCGGGTGAGCAGTTCTTC. The chain carries TRBV11-2 and TRBJ2-1; D is unresolved. The CDR3 has 13 amino acids. Trimming took 1 base from V and 9 from J, leaving 10 bases between them. Germline lookup yields CDR1 SGHAT and CDR2 FQNNGV.

Notes on this clonotype: One junction end disagrees with the germline gene, perhaps due to a read error. The chain uses TRBV2 and TRBJ1-5, with D hard to call. The CDR3 sequence is 11 residues long. In germline, CDR1 is SNHLY, CDR2 FYNNEI. The CDR3: CASGVNQPPHF. The CDR3 DNA reads as TGTGCCAGCGGAGTAAATCAGCCCCCGCATTTT. The full variable domain, its missing parts supplied by reference TRBV2 and TRBJ1-5, is EPEVTQTPSHQVTQMGQEVILRCVPISNHLYFYWYRQILGQKVEFLVSFYNNEISEKSEIFDDQFSVERPDGSNFTLKIRSTKLEDSAMYFCASGVNQPPHFGDGTRLSIL.

The chain joins TRBV30 to TRBJ1-1; D call uncertain. The V gene's germline CDR1 is GTSNPN and CDR2 SVGIG (reference sequence). The CDR3 spans 11 residues. V was pared by 8 bases and J by 1 base, with 8 bases between. CDR3 DNA: TGTGCCGCCCACAAGAACACTGAAGCTTTCTTT. Amino acid sequence: CAAHKNTEAFF.

This clonotype was seen at least ten times. The chain recombines TRBV7-2 with TRBJ2-5; D not certain. The CDR3 extends over 13 amino acids. V gave up 5 bases and J gave up 1 base, with 8 bases separating them. Germline CDR1 is SGHTA and CDR2 is FQGNSA. CDR3 region: CASSPVGQETQYF. CDR3 nucleotide sequence: TGTGCCAGCAGCCCCGTTGGCCAAGAGACCCAGTACTTC.